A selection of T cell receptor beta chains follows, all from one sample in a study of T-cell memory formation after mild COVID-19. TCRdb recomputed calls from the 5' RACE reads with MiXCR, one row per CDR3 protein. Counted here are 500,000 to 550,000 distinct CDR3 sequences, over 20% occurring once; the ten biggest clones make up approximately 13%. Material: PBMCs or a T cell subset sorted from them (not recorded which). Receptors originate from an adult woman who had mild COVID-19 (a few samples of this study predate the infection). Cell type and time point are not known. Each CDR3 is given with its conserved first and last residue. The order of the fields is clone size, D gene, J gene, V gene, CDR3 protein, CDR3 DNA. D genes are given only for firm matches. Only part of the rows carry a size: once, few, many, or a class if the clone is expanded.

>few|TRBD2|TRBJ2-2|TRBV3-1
CASSPQLAGVGELFF
TGTGCCAGCAGCCCCCAACTAGCGGGGGTCGGGGAGCTGTTTTTT
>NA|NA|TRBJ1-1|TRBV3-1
CASSQLGGRDTEAFF
TGTGCCAGCAGCCAATTGGGGGGGAGAGACACTGAAGCTTTCTTT
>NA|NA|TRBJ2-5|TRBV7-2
CASSLVSETQYF
TGTGCCAGCAGCTTAGTTTCAGAGACCCAGTACTTC
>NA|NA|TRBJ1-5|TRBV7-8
CASSSGSPNQPQHF
TGTGCCAGCAGCTCGGGGTCCCCCAATCAGCCCCAGCATTTT
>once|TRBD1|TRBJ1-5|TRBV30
CASGTGGHQPQHF
TGTGCCTCTGGGACAGGGGGCCATCAGCCCCAGCATTTT
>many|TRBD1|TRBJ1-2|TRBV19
CASTTRDRGNYGYTF
TGTGCCAGTACTACCCGGGACAGAGGAAATTATGGCTACACCTTC
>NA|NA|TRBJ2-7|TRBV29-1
CSVEDRRSAEQYF
TGCAGCGTTGAGGACAGACGGTCCGCCGAGCAGTACTTC
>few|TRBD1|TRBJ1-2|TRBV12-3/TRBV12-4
CASSPDRDDGYTF
TGTGCCAGCAGTCCCGACAGGGATGATGGCTACACCTTC
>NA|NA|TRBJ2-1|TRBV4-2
CASSQEPVGSYNEQFF
TGTGCCAGCAGCCAAGAGCCCGTCGGGAGCTACAATGAGCAGTTCTTC
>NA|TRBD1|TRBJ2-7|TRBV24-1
CATSEGTGYYEQYF
TGTGCCACCAGTGAGGGGACAGGGTACTACGAGCAGTACTTC
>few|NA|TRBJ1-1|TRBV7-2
CASRPGYWTEAFF
TGTGCCAGCAGACCCGGATATTGGACTGAAGCTTTCTTT
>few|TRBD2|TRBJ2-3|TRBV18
CASSPSTSGGDTQYF
TGTGCCAGCTCACCATCGACTAGCGGGGGAGATACGCAGTATTTT
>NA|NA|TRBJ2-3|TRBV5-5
CASTEGRTDTQYF
TGTGCCAGCACCGAGGGGCGCACAGATACGCAGTATTTT
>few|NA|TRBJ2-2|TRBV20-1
CSARPLPRGTGELFF
TGCAGTGCTAGGCCCCTCCCCCGAGGCACCGGGGAGCTGTTTTTT
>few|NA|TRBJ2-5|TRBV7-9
CASGLRDGTQYF
TGTGCCAGCGGCCTCCGGGATGGGACCCAGTACTTC
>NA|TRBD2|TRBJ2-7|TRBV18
CASSPFREGSSYEQYF
TGTGCCAGCTCACCATTCCGGGAGGGGTCCTCCTACGAGCAGTACTTC
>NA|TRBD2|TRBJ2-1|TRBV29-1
CSVSGTSLYYNEQFF
TGCAGCGTTAGTGGGACTAGCCTTTACTACAATGAGCAGTTCTTC
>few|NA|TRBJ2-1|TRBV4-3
CASSQGAGPGRHNEQFF
TGCGCCAGCAGCCAAGGCGCCGGACCCGGTCGGCACAATGAGCAGTTCTTC
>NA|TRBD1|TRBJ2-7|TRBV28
CATIRTGAPYEQYF
TGTGCCACCATACGCACAGGGGCACCTTACGAGCAGTACTTC
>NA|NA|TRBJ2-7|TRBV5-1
CASRPLQSSYEQYF
TGCGCCAGCCGCCCTCTGCAGAGCTCCTACGAGCAGTACTTC
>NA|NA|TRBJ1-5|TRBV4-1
CASSQESGFLGQPQHF
TGCGCCAGCAGCCAAGAATCAGGGTTTCTAGGACAGCCCCAGCATTTT
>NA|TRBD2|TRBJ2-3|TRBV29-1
CSVDGTSGARDTQYF
TGCAGCGTTGACGGGACTAGCGGGGCCAGAGATACGCAGTATTTT
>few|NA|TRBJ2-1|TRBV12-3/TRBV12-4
CASSPSGGGRSSYNEQFF
TGTGCCAGCAGTCCCTCCGGGGGCGGGAGAAGCTCCTACAATGAGCAGTTCTTC
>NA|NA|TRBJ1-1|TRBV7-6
CASSPQTPSARTIEAFF
TGTGCCAGCAGCCCCCAGACACCTTCAGCACGGACCATTGAAGCTTTCTTT
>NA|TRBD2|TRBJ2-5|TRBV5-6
CASSLASAAGVETQYF
TGTGCCAGCAGCTTGGCCTCGGCAGCGGGAGTAGAGACCCAGTACTTC
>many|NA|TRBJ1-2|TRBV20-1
CSASVNGAGAEGYTF
TGCAGTGCTAGTGTAAACGGCGCAGGGGCGGAGGGCTACACCTTC
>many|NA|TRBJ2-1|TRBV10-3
CAISESTQGLSYNEQFF
TGTGCCATCAGTGAGTCGACACAGGGCCTCTCCTACAATGAGCAGTTCTTC
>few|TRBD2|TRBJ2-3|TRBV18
CASSPLGTSGGADPTDTQYF
TGTGCCAGCTCACCACTAGGGACTAGCGGGGGGGCCGACCCCACAGATACGCAGTATTTT
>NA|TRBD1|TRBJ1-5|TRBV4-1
CASSQAGQGHQPQHF
TGCGCCAGCAGCCAAGCCGGACAGGGTCATCAGCCCCAGCATTTT
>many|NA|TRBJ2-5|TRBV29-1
CSVEDSGRVETQYF
TGCAGCGTTGAAGACTCGGGCAGGGTAGAGACCCAGTACTTC
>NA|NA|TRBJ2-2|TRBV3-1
CASSSTGTPFSGELFF
TGTGCCAGCAGCAGTACCGGGACGCCTTTTTCCGGGGAGCTGTTTTTT
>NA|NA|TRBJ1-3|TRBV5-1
CASTVGNTIYF
TGCGCCAGCACGGTTGGAAACACCATATATTTT
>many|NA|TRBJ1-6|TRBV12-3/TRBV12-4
CASSGTRNSPLHF
TGTGCCAGCTCTGGGACACGTAATTCACCCCTCCACTTT
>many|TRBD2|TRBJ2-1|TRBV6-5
CASSWGRTSGRAGQFF
TGTGCCAGCAGTTGGGGGAGGACTAGCGGGAGGGCCGGGCAGTTCTTC
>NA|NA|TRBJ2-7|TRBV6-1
CASSLGIPYEQYF
TGTGCCAGCAGTCTCGGCATTCCCTACGAGCAGTACTTC
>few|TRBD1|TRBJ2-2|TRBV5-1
CASSSNTGAGELFF
TGCGCCAGCAGCTCCAATACAGGGGCCGGGGAGCTGTTTTTT
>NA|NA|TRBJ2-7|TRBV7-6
CASSLVFDALTF
TGTGCCAGCAGCTTAGTTTTCGACGCCCTAACCTTC
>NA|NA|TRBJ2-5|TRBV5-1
CASSSTVQETQYF
TGCGCCAGCAGCTCTACGGTCCAAGAGACCCAGTACTTC
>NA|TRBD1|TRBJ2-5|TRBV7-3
CASSRTGGLETQYF
TGTGCCAGCAGCCGGACAGGGGGCCTAGAGACCCAGTACTTC
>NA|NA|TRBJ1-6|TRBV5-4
CASSLGDNHPSNSPLHF
TGTGCCAGCAGCCTGGGGGACAACCATCCGAGCAATTCACCCCTCCACTTT
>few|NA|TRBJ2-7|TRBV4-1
CASSQEDNTYEQYF
TGCGCCAGCAGCCAGGAGGACAATACCTACGAGCAGTACTTC
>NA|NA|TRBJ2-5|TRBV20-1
CSAQTVGRLIETQYF
TGCAGTGCCCAGACAGTCGGTCGTCTAATAGAGACCCAGTACTTC
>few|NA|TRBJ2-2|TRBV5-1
CASSVPGGNTGELFF
TGCGCCAGCAGCGTTCCAGGTGGCAACACCGGGGAGCTGTTTTTT
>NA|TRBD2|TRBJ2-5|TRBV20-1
CSASPSGGGETQYF
TGCAGTGCTTCCCCCTCCGGGGGGGGAGAGACCCAGTACTTC
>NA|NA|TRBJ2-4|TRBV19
CASSITGLGKNIQYF
TGTGCCAGTAGTATCACAGGGTTGGGCAAAAACATTCAGTACTTC
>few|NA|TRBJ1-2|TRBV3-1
CASSQGLRNGYTF
TGTGCCAGCAGCCAAGGACTGAGGAATGGCTACACCTTC
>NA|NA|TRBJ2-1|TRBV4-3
CASSQDLWAYNEQFF
TGCGCCAGCAGCCAAGATCTCTGGGCCTACAATGAGCAGTTCTTC
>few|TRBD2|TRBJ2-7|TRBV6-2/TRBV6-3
CASSLTSGRIPYEQYF
TGTGCCAGCAGCTTAACTAGCGGGAGGATCCCCTACGAGCAGTACTTC
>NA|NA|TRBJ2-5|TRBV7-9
CASSQFGAVETQYF
TGTGCCAGCAGCCAATTCGGGGCCGTGGAGACCCAGTACTTC
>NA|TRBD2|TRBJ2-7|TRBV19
CASSISGTSGTYEQYF
TGTGCCAGTAGTATCTCCGGGACTAGCGGCACCTACGAGCAGTACTTC
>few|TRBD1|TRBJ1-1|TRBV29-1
CSAGQGSFNTEAFF
TGCAGCGCCGGACAGGGATCATTTAACACTGAAGCTTTCTTT
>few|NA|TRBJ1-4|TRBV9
CASSVAGGATNEKLFF
TGTGCCAGCAGCGTAGCGGGGGGCGCAACTAATGAAAAACTGTTTTTT
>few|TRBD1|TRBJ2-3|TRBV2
CASSAWDRESTDTQYF
TGTGCCAGCAGTGCCTGGGACAGGGAAAGCACAGATACGCAGTATTTT
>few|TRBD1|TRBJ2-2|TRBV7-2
CASSLTTGSGELFF
TGTGCCAGCAGCTTAACGACAGGGTCCGGGGAGCTGTTTTTT